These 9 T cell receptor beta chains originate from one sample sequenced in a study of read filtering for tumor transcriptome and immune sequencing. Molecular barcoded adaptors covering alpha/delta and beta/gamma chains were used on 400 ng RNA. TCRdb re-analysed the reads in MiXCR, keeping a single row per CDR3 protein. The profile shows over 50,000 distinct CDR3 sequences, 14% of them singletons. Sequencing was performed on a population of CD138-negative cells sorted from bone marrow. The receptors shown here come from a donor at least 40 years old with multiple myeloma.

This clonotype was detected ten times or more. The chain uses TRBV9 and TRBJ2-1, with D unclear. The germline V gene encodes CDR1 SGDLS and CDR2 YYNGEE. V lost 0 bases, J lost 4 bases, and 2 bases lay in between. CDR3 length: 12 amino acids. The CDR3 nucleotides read TGTGCCAGCAGCGTAGCGTACAATGAGCAGTTCTTC. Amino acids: CASSVAYNEQFF.

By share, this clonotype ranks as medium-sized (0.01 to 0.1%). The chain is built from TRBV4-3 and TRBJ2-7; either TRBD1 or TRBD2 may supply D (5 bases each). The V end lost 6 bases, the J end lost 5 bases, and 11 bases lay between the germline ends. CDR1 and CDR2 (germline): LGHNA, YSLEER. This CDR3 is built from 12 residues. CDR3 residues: CASSSGPNEQYF. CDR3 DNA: TGCGCCAGCAGTTCGGGGCCCAACGAGCAGTACTTC.

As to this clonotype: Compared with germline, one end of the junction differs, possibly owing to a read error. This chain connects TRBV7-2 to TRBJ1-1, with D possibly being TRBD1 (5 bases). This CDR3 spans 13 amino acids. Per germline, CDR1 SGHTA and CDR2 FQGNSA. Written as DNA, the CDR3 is TGTGCCAGCAGCTCAGGGTTGAACGCTGAAGCTTTCTTT. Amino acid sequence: CASSSGLNAEAFF.

The CDR3 coding sequence is TGTGCCAGCAGTCCCCAGCGGGGGTTTAAATCGGAGACCCAGTACTTC. Translation: CASSPQRGFKSETQYF. The rearrangement joins TRBV28 to TRBJ2-5; TRBD2 matches at 8 bases. The V segment lost 5 bases and the J segment 5 bases; nucleotides outside the gene matches: 13. CDR1 and CDR2 from the germline V gene are MDHEN and SYDVKM. The CDR3 loop spans 16 amino acids.

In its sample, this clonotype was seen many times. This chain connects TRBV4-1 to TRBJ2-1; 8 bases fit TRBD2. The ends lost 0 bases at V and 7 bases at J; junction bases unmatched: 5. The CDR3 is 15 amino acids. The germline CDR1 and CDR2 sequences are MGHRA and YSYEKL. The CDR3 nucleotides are TGCGCCAGCAGCCAAGATCCAGCGGGAGCTAATGAGCAGTTCTTC. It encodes CASSQDPAGANEQFF.

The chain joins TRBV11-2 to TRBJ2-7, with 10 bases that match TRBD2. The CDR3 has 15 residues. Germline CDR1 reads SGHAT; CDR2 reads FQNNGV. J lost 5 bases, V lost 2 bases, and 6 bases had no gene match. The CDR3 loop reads CASSLRLAGENEQYF. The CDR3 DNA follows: TGTGCCAGCAGCTTACGGCTAGCGGGAGAAAACGAGCAGTACTTC. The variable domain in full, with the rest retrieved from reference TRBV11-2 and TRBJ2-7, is EAGVAQSPRYKIIEKRQSVAFWCNPISGHATLYWYQQILGQGPKLLIQFQNNGVVDDSQLPKDRFSAERLKGVDSTLKIQPAKLEDSAVYLCASSLRLAGENEQYFGPGTRLTVT.

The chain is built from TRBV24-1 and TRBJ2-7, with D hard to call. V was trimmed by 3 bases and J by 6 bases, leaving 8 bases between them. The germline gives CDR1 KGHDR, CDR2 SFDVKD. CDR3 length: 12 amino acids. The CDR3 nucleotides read TGTGCCACCAGTGATGGCATTACCGAGCAGTACTTC. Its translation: CATSDGITEQYF.

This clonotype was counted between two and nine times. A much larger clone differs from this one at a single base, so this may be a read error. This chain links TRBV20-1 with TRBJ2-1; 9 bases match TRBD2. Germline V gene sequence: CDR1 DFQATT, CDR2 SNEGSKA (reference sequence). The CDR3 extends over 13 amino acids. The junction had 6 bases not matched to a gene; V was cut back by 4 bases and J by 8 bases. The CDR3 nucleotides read TGCAGTGCTAAGGCGGGAGGGGGAGATGAGCAGTTCTTC. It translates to CSAKAGGGDEQFF.

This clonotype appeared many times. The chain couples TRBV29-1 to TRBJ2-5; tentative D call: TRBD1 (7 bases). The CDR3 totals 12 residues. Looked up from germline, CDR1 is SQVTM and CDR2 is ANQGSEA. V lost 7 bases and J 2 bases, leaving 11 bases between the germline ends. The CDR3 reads CSAEGAQETQYF. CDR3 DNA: TGCAGCGCGGAGGGGGCTCAAGAGACCCAGTACTTC.